The sequence of this TCR beta chain was determined in a study of T cell responses to AZD1222 COVID-19 vaccine. Study-level points and caveats: There were vaccine-associated CD4 TCRs across spike, dominant at 160-218 and 743-854. None of the repertoires were sampled until the peak T cell response had passed.

Clones were sequenced by immunoSEQ multiplex PCR, and TCRdb holds only the in-frame ones, with some missing. The repertoire holds 100,000 to 140,000 clones, with roughly 90% as singletons. This clone was observed a single time. The antigen is not known. The clonotype comes from an adult in good health. The sequencing here drew on peripheral blood, taken on day 0 of AZD1222 vaccination.

Here the CDR3 reads CASSPLQNTQYF. The CDR3 nucleotides are TGTGCCAGCAGCCCCCTCCAAAATACGCAGTATTTT. This chain links TRBV7-2 with TRBJ2-3; D unresolved. Germline V gene sequence: CDR1 SGHTA, CDR2 FQGNSA. Trimming removed 5 bases from V and 7 bases from J, with 10 bases in between. The CDR3 covers 12 residues.